A single sample gave rise to the 16 T cell receptor beta chains below, sequenced in a study of T cell repertoires in cytomegalovirus infection. TCRdb independently ran MiXCR on the reads; one entry per CDR3 protein. The repertoire has more than 75,000 distinct CDR3 sequences, 3.7% of them found once; the top ten carry approximately 4.6%. The specimen sequenced was PBMCs. The receptors come from a human donor in good health (CMV status not recorded). Some clones in this sample may be carry-over from other donors' samples.

In this sample, this clonotype turned up many times. The DNA for the CDR3 is TGTGCCATCAGTCCCCTGCCGGGACTCCGATCCTACGAGCAGTACTTC. This sequence encodes CAISPLPGLRSYEQYF. V is TRBV10-3 and J is TRBJ2-7; tentative D call: TRBD2 (6 bases). V lost 5 bases and J lost 1, with 18 bases in between. CDR3 length equals 16 residues. CDR1 ENHRY and CDR2 SYGVKD come from the germline V gene.

In this sample, this clonotype turned up many times. The chain couples TRBV14 to TRBJ1-1; no reliable D call. The CDR3 is 13 amino acids. V was trimmed by 0 bases and J by 10 bases, leaving 12 bases between them. Germline V gene sequence: CDR1 SGHDN, CDR2 FVKESK. CDR3 in amino acids: CASSQDARVVAFF. CDR3 nucleotides: TGTGCCAGCAGCCAAGATGCAAGGGTTGTAGCTTTCTTT.

Many counts were recorded for this clonotype. The chain joins TRBV6-1 to TRBJ1-2; TRBD1 agrees at 9 bases. Germline values: CDR1 MNHNS, CDR2 SASEGT. The CDR3 consists of 15 residues. Unmatched junction bases numbered 9, after V lost 7 bases and J lost 3 bases. CDR3 residues: CASKWTGEGHYGYTF. In nucleotides, the CDR3 is TGTGCCAGCAAATGGACAGGGGAAGGCCACTATGGCTACACCTTC.

Ten or more counts support this clonotype. Mismatch with germline at one junction end may stem from a read error. This sequence joins TRBV5-5 and TRBJ1-2, with D hard to call. Germline V gene sequence: CDR1 SGHKS, CDR2 YYEKEE (reference sequence). CDR3 size: 13 residues. The CDR3, as DNA: TGTGTCAGCAGTTTCGACCTTAACTATGGCTACACCTTC. This encodes CVSSFDLNYGYTF.

This clonotype came up many times. V gene TRBV28 combines with J gene TRBJ1-3; D unresolved. Trimming took 5 bases from V and 4 from J, leaving 24 bases between them. Per the germline V gene, CDR1 is MDHEN and CDR2 is SYDVKM. This CDR3 has 18 amino acids. The CDR3 region is CASSPQPQRHRAGNTIYF. CDR3 bases: TGTGCCAGCAGTCCACAACCCCAACGCCACCGAGCCGGAAACACCATATATTTT.

This clonotype was recorded at least ten times. The J gene is TRBJ1-1, the V gene TRBV6-2 or TRBV6-3; a weak D match, TRBD1 (5 bases). This CDR3 comprises 13 residues. In germline, CDR1 is MNHEY, CDR2 SVGEGT. V was trimmed by 4 bases and J by 8 bases, leaving 14 bases between them. This CDR3 reads CASSWDRRREAFF. For the CDR3, the DNA is TGTGCCAGCAGTTGGGACCGCCGGAGGGAAGCTTTCTTT.

This clonotype was detected ten times or more. J is TRBJ2-7 and V is TRBV7-8; a weak D match, TRBD1 (6 bases). Trimming left V 1 base short and J 2 bases short, with 6 bases between. This CDR3 region has 13 residues. CDR1 is SGHVS, CDR2 FQNEAQ, per germline. The CDR3 sequence: CASSLGDTYEQYF. The CDR3 nucleotides are TGTGCCAGCAGCTTAGGGGACACCTACGAGCAGTACTTC.

This clonotype was counted at least ten times. The rearrangement links TRBV3-1 to TRBJ1-1; no clear D. The CDR3 totals 12 residues. Germline CDR1 LGHDT, CDR2 YNNKEL (reference sequence). V was trimmed by 2 bases and J by 5 bases, leaving 6 bases between them. This chain's CDR3 is CASSQYNTEAFF. DNA of the CDR3: TGTGCCAGCAGCCAATATAATACTGAAGCTTTCTTT.

This clonotype was recorded many times. V usage is TRBV12-3 or TRBV12-4 and J usage is TRBJ1-1; D uncertain. The CDR3 is made up of 12 amino acids. The germline V and J ends were trimmed by 7 bases and 3 bases, with 9 bases remaining between them. In nucleotides, the CDR3 is TGTGCCAGCAATGGGGAGTACACTGAAGCTTTCTTT. The encoded protein is CASNGEYTEAFF.

This clonotype has at least ten counts. This sequence joins TRBV28 and TRBJ1-5; TRBD1 matches at 9 bases. The V gene's germline CDR1 is MDHEN and CDR2 SYDVKM. The CDR3 runs 13 residues. The V gene end was trimmed by 11 bases and the J gene end by 5 bases; junction bases not matched to a gene: 7. The CDR3 coding sequence is TGTGCCGGGAAGGGACAGGGAGATCAGCCCCAGCATTTT. This translates into CAGKGQGDQPQHF.

The chain joins TRBV28 to TRBJ1-3; D is perhaps TRBD1 (6 bases). CDR3 length: 16 residues. Trimming removed 7 bases from V and 0 bases from J, with 16 bases in between. The germline gives CDR1 MDHEN, CDR2 SYDVKM. The CDR3 reads CASTQGGARSGNTIYF. CDR3 sequence (DNA): TGTGCCAGCACCCAAGGGGGGGCCCGCTCTGGAAACACCATATATTTT.

This clonotype has a count of ten or more. The rearrangement joins TRBV5-4 to TRBJ1-1, with a weak D call TRBD1 (5 bases). Germline CDR1 SGHNT, CDR2 YYREEE (reference sequence). The CDR3 covers 16 residues. Trimming pared 4 bases from V and 4 bases from J, leaving 20 bases between. The CDR3 DNA reads as TGTGCCAGCAGCCGAGGGCAGGGAGGATCCCTCACTGAAGCTTTCTTT. This gives the protein CASSRGQGGSLTEAFF. The whole variable domain, filled in from reference TRBV5-4 and TRBJ1-1, reads ETGVTQSPTHLIKTRGQQVTLRCSSQSGHNTVSWYQQALGQGPQFIFQYYREEENGRGNFPPRFSGLQFPNYSSELNVNALELDDSALYLCASSRGQGGSLTEAFFGQGTRLTVV.

The sample holds many counts of this clonotype. The CDR3 region has the DNA TGCAGCGTTGGAACGAACACTGAAGCTTTCTTT. This codes for CSVGTNTEAFF. V usage is TRBV29-1 and J usage is TRBJ1-1; no reliable D call. Germline lookup yields CDR1 SQVTM and CDR2 ANQGSEA. The CDR3 sequence is 11 residues long. The V end lost 4 bases, the J end lost 1 base, and 4 bases lay between the germline ends.

This clonotype was counted ten times or more. The J gene is TRBJ1-3, the V gene TRBV19; unclear D gene. The germline CDR1 and CDR2 sequences are LNHDA and SQIVND (reference sequence). The germline V and J ends were trimmed by 6 bases and 0 bases, with 12 bases remaining between them. The CDR3 covers 15 residues. The CDR3 sequence is CASRKNRNSGNTIYF. CDR3 nucleotides: TGTGCCAGTAGAAAGAACAGAAACTCTGGAAACACCATATATTTT.

Ten or more counts support this clonotype. The rearrangement joins TRBV6-5 to TRBJ2-5; TRBD2 matches 10 bases. V dropped 4 bases and J dropped 4; count of bases not matched to a gene: 6. Germline CDR1 is MNHEY and CDR2 is SVGAGI. The CDR3 loop spans 15 amino acids. CDR3 sequence reads: CASSFSGGLGETQYF. For the CDR3, the DNA is TGTGCCAGCAGTTTTAGCGGGGGGCTCGGAGAGACCCAGTACTTC.

This clonotype showed up many times. J is TRBJ1-5 and V is TRBV7-2; a weak D match, TRBD1 (6 bases). The CDR3 loop spans 14 amino acids. Trimming took off 5 bases at V and 5 bases at J, with 13 bases between the two ends. In germline, CDR1 is SGHTA, CDR2 FQGNSA. The chain's CDR3 is CASSVTGLDQPQHF. The CDR3 region has the DNA TGTGCCAGCAGCGTAACAGGGCTCGATCAGCCCCAGCATTTT.